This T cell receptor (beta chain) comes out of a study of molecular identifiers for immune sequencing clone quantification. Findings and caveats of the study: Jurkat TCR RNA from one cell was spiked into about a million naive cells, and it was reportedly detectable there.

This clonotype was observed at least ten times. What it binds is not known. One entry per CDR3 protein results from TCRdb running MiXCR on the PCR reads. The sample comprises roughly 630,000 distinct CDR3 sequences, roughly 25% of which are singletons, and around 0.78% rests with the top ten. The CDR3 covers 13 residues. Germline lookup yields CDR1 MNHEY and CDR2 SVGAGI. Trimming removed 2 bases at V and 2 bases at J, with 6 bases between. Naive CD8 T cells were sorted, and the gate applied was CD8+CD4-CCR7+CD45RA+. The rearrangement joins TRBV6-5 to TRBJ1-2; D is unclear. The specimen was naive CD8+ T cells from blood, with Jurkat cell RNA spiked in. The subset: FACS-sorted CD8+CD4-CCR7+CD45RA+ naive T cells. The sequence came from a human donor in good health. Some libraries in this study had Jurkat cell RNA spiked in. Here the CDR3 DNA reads TGTGCCAGCAGTTACGACAACAACTATGGCTACACCTTC. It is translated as CASSYDNNYGYTF.